This section outlines one TCR beta chain sequence together with its context. The antigen is unknown. Described time point: persistent/refractory GD, antithyroid drugs over 5 years with positive TRAb. Making the TCR library involved RNA that had been extracted from PBMCs. Tubes containing EDTA received roughly 9 milliliters of drawn peripheral blood. Arm-PCR of CDR3 regions and iRepertoire HTBI primers were used to build TCR beta libraries. MiXCR, run by TCRdb on the multiplex PCR reads, gives a single entry per CDR3 protein. The data contain fewer than 400,000 distinct CDR3 sequences, less than 20% of them seen just once; the ten biggest clones take up less than 35%. This CDR3 contains 16 residues. J gave up 4 bases and V 6 bases, and 10 bases lay outside the gene matches. Germline V gene lookup returns CDR1 SEHNR and CDR2 FQNEAQ (reference sequence). The data derive from a study of regulatory T cells in long-lasting Graves disease.

General study points: Persistent Graves' patients possessed reduced TCR diversity relative to recently diagnosed ones. It was peripheral blood alone, not thyroid tissue, that was studied.

The chain couples TRBV7-9 to TRBJ2-3; 10 bases align to TRBD1. The starting material was peripheral blood mononuclear cells (PBMCs), obtained when the disease was refractory, from a patient treated with antithyroid drugs. The TCR sequence derives from a female donor with Graves disease. In DNA, the CDR3 is TGTGCCAGCAGTCCCGGGACAGGGGTTTTTGCAGATACGCAGTATTTT. This encodes CASSPGTGVFADTQYF.